This section outlines one T cell receptor beta chain sequence together with its context. What it recognizes is unknown. Terminally differentiated effector memory CD45RA+ cells were excluded from the naive CD8 cells, which were CD45RO-negative and positively selected for CCR7. This sample is drawn from a study of shared clonotypes between healthy human individuals. Study in general: Three plates each covered CD4 naive and memory; CD8 naive two, CD8 memory one.

V lost 5 bases and J 2 bases, leaving 16 bases between the germline ends. The CDR3 runs 15 residues. In germline, CDR1 is PRHDT, CDR2 FYEKMQ (reference sequence). General observations from the study: Non-shared clonotypes had lower generation probabilities than those shared by all four donors. Memory subsets generally showed smaller estimated richness than naive subsets did.

Profiling relied on immunoSEQ multiplex PCR, and the TCRdb table lists in-frame clones only, not all of them. In the table there are nearly 2 million clones, roughly 94% of which are singletons. This receptor was obtained from a man aged 18 to 30 in good health. The chain uses TRBV13 and TRBJ2-7; D may match TRBD1 or TRBD2 (5 bases each). The sequenced sample was naive CD8+ T cells sorted from blood. CDR3 sequence reads: CASSTKGIGTYEQYF. As DNA, the CDR3 is TGTGCCAGCAGCACTAAGGGGATCGGGACCTACGAGCAGTACTTC.